This T cell receptor (beta chain) was observed in a study of T-cell reconstitution after alpha-beta-depleted transplantation in children. The authors prepared the TCRbeta library with unique molecular identifiers. TCRdb called the PCR reads again in MiXCR, with one record for every CDR3 protein. Here the sample spans 350,000 to 400,000 distinct CDR3 sequences, about 14% being singletons. There are a few counts of this clonotype. Trimming at V came to 4 bases and at J to 6 bases, leaving 7 bases not matched to a gene. Germline V gene data show CDR1 as SGHDT and CDR2 as YYEEEE. The CDR3 is 14 amino acids.

The gene calls are TRBV5-6 and TRBJ2-7; 10 bases match TRBD1. This TCR came from a human donor who donated a stem cell graft to a child with Fanconi anemia. The sequencing used PBMCs, collected from the stem cell graft. CDR3 sequence: CASSRWDRGSEQYV. The CDR3 nucleotides read TGTGCCAGCAGCCGCTGGGACAGGGGTTCCGAGCAGTACGTC.